This is a list of T cell receptor beta chains from one sample in a study of radiation and T cells in renal cell carcinoma. Using immunoSEQ multiplex PCR, the repertoire was profiled, and TCRdb retains in-frame clones only, with some absent. Of approximately 120,000 clones in the sample, roughly 80% are singletons; the top ten hold less than 3.5%. The sequencing used blood, collected from a patient whose treatment included radiotherapy and nephrectomy. These receptors were collected from a woman aged 60-70 years with renal cell carcinoma. CDR3s include the opening cysteine and the closing phenylalanine or tryptophan. Each record gives: D gene, J gene, clone size, V gene, CDR3 DNA, CDR3 protein. The D gene is left open where the match is weak. Clone sizes are given selectively: once, few, many, or a class where the clone is expanded.

d_call: .
j_call: TRBJ1-3
clone_size: .
v_call: TRBV6-1
cdr3_nt: TGTGCCAGCAGTGAGGAGCCAAGGGGAAACACCATATATTTT
cdr3_aa: CASSEEPRGNTIYF

d_call: .
j_call: TRBJ1-2
clone_size: few
v_call: TRBV5-6
cdr3_nt: TGTGCCAGCAGCCGCCCCGGGGGGGGCGGAAGGGGCTACACCTTC
cdr3_aa: CASSRPGGGGRGYTF

d_call: TRBD1
j_call: TRBJ2-1
clone_size: .
v_call: TRBV6-1
cdr3_nt: TGTGCCAGCAGTGGAGGCGGGACAGGGGGGGATGAGCAGTTCTTC
cdr3_aa: CASSGGGTGGDEQFF

d_call: .
j_call: TRBJ1-2
clone_size: .
v_call: TRBV5-6
cdr3_nt: TGTGCCAGCACCAAGGGGGGGGGCGACGGCTATGGCTACACCTTC
cdr3_aa: CASTKGGGDGYGYTF

d_call: .
j_call: TRBJ2-7
clone_size: .
v_call: TRBV11-2
cdr3_nt: TGTGCCAGCAGCCCTCGGAGGGGGAGATCGGGCGAGCAGTACTTC
cdr3_aa: CASSPRRGRSGEQYF

d_call: .
j_call: TRBJ1-1
clone_size: .
v_call: TRBV27
cdr3_nt: TGTGCCAGCAGTTTATCACGGACCAGTGAAGCTTTCTTT
cdr3_aa: CASSLSRTSEAFF

d_call: .
j_call: TRBJ1-2
clone_size: .
v_call: TRBV2
cdr3_nt: TGTGCCAGCAGTGAATCGGGCAGGAACTATGGCTACACCTTC
cdr3_aa: CASSESGRNYGYTF

d_call: TRBD1
j_call: TRBJ1-5
clone_size: .
v_call: TRBV7-8
cdr3_nt: TGTGCCAGCAGCTTAGCGACAGGGGGTCAGCCCCAGCATTTT
cdr3_aa: CASSLATGGQPQHF

d_call: .
j_call: TRBJ1-1
clone_size: .
v_call: TRBV6-6
cdr3_nt: TGTGCCAGTAGCAACACTGAAGCTTTCTTT
cdr3_aa: CASSNTEAFF

d_call: .
j_call: TRBJ1-5
clone_size: .
v_call: TRBV19
cdr3_nt: TGTGCCAGTAACAGCTGGACATCTGGTCAGCCCCAGCATTTT
cdr3_aa: CASNSWTSGQPQHF

d_call: TRBD1
j_call: TRBJ1-4
clone_size: .
v_call: TRBV11-2
cdr3_nt: TGTGCCAGCAGCTTGAGTCTAACAGGGGACTATGAAAAACTGTTTTTT
cdr3_aa: CASSLSLTGDYEKLFF

d_call: TRBD1
j_call: TRBJ1-4
clone_size: .
v_call: TRBV2
cdr3_nt: TGTGCCAGAGGACAGGGGGATGAAAAACTGTTTTTT
cdr3_aa: CARGQGDEKLFF

d_call: TRBD1
j_call: TRBJ1-3
clone_size: .
v_call: TRBV9
cdr3_nt: TGTGCCAGCAGCGGGGACAGGGCTGGAAACACCATATATTTT
cdr3_aa: CASSGDRAGNTIYF

d_call: .
j_call: TRBJ1-1
clone_size: once
v_call: TRBV7-9
cdr3_nt: TGTGCCAGCAGCTTAGCCCGTGGCGTGCGTACTGAAGCTTTCTTT
cdr3_aa: CASSLARGVRTEAFF

d_call: TRBD2
j_call: TRBJ2-1
clone_size: .
v_call: TRBV4-3
cdr3_nt: TGCGCCAGCAGCCAGGCGACTAGCGGGGGATTATACAATGAGCAGTTCTTC
cdr3_aa: CASSQATSGGLYNEQFF

d_call: .
j_call: TRBJ1-2
clone_size: .
v_call: TRBV7-9
cdr3_nt: TGTGCCAGCAGCTTAGGTCCAGATGGCTACACCTTC
cdr3_aa: CASSLGPDGYTF

d_call: TRBD2
j_call: TRBJ2-4
clone_size: .
v_call: TRBV6-1
cdr3_nt: TGTGCCAGCAGTGAACCAACAACGGGAGGGCCGGTGGAGTACTTC
cdr3_aa: CASSEPTTGGPVEYF

d_call: TRBD2
j_call: TRBJ2-1
clone_size: .
v_call: TRBV5-4
cdr3_nt: TGTGCCACCCAGCGGGAGAATGAGCAGTTCTTC
cdr3_aa: CATQRENEQFF

d_call: TRBD1
j_call: TRBJ1-2
clone_size: .
v_call: TRBV25-1
cdr3_nt: TGTGCCAGCAGTGAATGGGAAGGGGGCGGCTATGGCTACACCTTC
cdr3_aa: CASSEWEGGGYGYTF

d_call: .
j_call: TRBJ1-3
clone_size: .
v_call: TRBV6-5
cdr3_nt: TGTGCCAGCAGTATGGGCAGGGGCGGTGGAAACACCATATATTTT
cdr3_aa: CASSMGRGGGNTIYF

d_call: TRBD2
j_call: TRBJ2-5
clone_size: .
v_call: TRBV19
cdr3_nt: TGTGCCAGTATGGGACTAGCGGGAGCGGGAGAGACCCAGTACTTC
cdr3_aa: CASMGLAGAGETQYF

d_call: TRBD1
j_call: TRBJ1-1
clone_size: few
v_call: TRBV5-1
cdr3_nt: TGCGCCAGCAGCTCGGGACAGGGGGACACTGAAGCTTTCTTT
cdr3_aa: CASSSGQGDTEAFF

d_call: .
j_call: TRBJ1-5
clone_size: .
v_call: TRBV28
cdr3_nt: TGTGCCAGCAGCCGTTCGGGGGGAACGGGCAATCAGCCCCAGCATTTT
cdr3_aa: CASSRSGGTGNQPQHF

d_call: TRBD1
j_call: TRBJ1-4
clone_size: .
v_call: TRBV30
cdr3_nt: TGTGCCTGGAGTGTACTTGCGACAGGGCCTGAAAAACTGTTTTTT
cdr3_aa: CAWSVLATGPEKLFF

d_call: .
j_call: TRBJ1-1
clone_size: few
v_call: TRBV19
cdr3_nt: TGTGCCAGTAGTAGTACAGGAACACTAAGGGTCACTGAAGCTTTCTTT
cdr3_aa: CASSSTGTLRVTEAFF

d_call: .
j_call: TRBJ2-1
clone_size: .
v_call: TRBV5-1
cdr3_nt: TGCGCCAGCAGCTTCAGCCCAATCAATGAGCAGTTCTTC
cdr3_aa: CASSFSPINEQFF